These T cell receptor beta chains were read from a single sample in a study of T cell changes during pregnancy in multiple sclerosis. Repertoires were generated with immunoSEQ multiplex PCR, while TCRdb's copy carries only in-frame clones and drops some. The sample gives roughly 30,000 clones, 89% of which show up once; approximately 4.7% is in the top ten. The source material was CD8+ T cells from peripheral blood mononuclear cells, sampled in the first trimester of pregnancy. Receptors originate from a female donor with multiple sclerosis, enrolled in a pregnancy study. The CDR3 runs from the conserved cysteine through the conserved F or W. D genes are given only for firm matches. Where a row states a size, it is once, few, many or the class of an expanded clone; other rows omit it.

j_gene,abundance,v_gene,d_gene,CDR3aa,CDR3nt
TRBJ2-1,NA,TRBV6-6,TRBD2,CASSPPGTRVGHEQFF,TGTGCCAGCAGTCCTCCCGGGACTAGGGTAGGCCATGAGCAGTTCTTC
TRBJ2-7,NA,TRBV11-2,TRBD2,CASSLGREGDYEQYF,TGTGCCAGCAGCTTAGGGCGGGAGGGTGACTACGAGCAGTACTTC
TRBJ2-1,NA,TRBV30,TRBD2,CAWVSGISSYNEQFF,TGTGCCTGGGTTAGCGGGATAAGCTCCTACAATGAGCAGTTCTTC
TRBJ2-1,NA,TRBV7-9,TRBD2,CASSGGLAGGWRNEQFF,TGTGCCAGCAGCGGGGGACTAGCGGGAGGGTGGCGGAATGAGCAGTTCTTC
TRBJ2-2,NA,TRBV6-5,TRBD1,CASSITGDGGELFF,TGTGCCAGCAGTATTACAGGGGACGGCGGGGAGCTGTTTTTT
TRBJ1-5,once,TRBV7-9,NA,CASSQVQGNQPQHF,TGTGCCAGCAGCCAAGTCCAGGGGAATCAGCCCCAGCATTTT
TRBJ2-7,NA,TRBV7-9,TRBD1,CASSLGDSESSYEQYF,TGTGCCAGCAGCTTGGGGGACAGCGAGAGCTCCTACGAGCAGTACTTC
TRBJ2-7,NA,TRBV19,TRBD2,CASSMGGSEQYF,TGTGCCAGTAGTATGGGGGGGAGTGAGCAGTACTTC
TRBJ1-2,NA,TRBV6-6,TRBD1,CASSFEQGLNGYTF,TGTGCCAGCAGTTTTGAACAGGGGCTAAATGGCTACACCTTC
TRBJ1-1,NA,TRBV4-1,TRBD1,CASSSRQGWTEAFF,TGCGCCAGCAGCTCGAGACAGGGATGGACTGAAGCTTTCTTT
TRBJ1-2,NA,TRBV2,NA,CASSEGSRGGGYTF,TGTGCCAGCAGTGAGGGTTCAAGGGGTGGTGGCTACACCTTC
TRBJ2-2,NA,TRBV28,TRBD2,CASSLIALGRTTGELFF,TGTGCCAGCAGTTTAATCGCTCTCGGGAGGACCACCGGGGAGCTGTTTTTT
TRBJ1-2,NA,TRBV7-2,NA,CASSFQTDSNYGYTF,TGTGCCAGCAGCTTCCAGACAGACTCTAACTATGGCTACACCTTC
TRBJ2-7,NA,TRBV7-6,NA,CASSLTSSSYEQYF,TGTGCCAGCAGCTTAACTAGCAGCTCCTACGAGCAGTACTTC
TRBJ2-5,few,TRBV5-6,NA,CASSFFGFVNQETQYF,TGTGCCAGCAGCTTTTTCGGGTTTGTTAACCAAGAGACCCAGTACTTC
TRBJ1-2,NA,TRBV7-9,TRBD1,CASSQGDTYGYTF,TGTGCCAGCAGCCAGGGGGACACCTATGGCTACACCTTC
TRBJ2-1,NA,TRBV11-2,TRBD2,CASSHGLAGGSRVEQFF,TGTGCCAGCAGCCACGGACTAGCGGGAGGTTCGAGGGTTGAGCAGTTCTTC
TRBJ2-3,NA,TRBV29-1,TRBD2,CSVEGGLAGGTDTQYF,TGCAGCGTTGAAGGTGGTCTAGCGGGAGGCACAGATACGCAGTATTTT
TRBJ1-2,NA,TRBV6-5,NA,CASSYSSGDTVYGYTF,TGTGCCAGCAGTTACTCAAGCGGGGACACGGTTTATGGCTACACCTTC
TRBJ2-7,NA,TRBV5-1,TRBD1,CASSSGQGSYEQYF,TGCGCCAGCAGCTCGGGACAGGGCTCCTACGAGCAGTACTTC
TRBJ2-5,NA,TRBV21-1,NA,CASSRESGETQYF,TGTGCCAGCAGCAGGGAGTCGGGAGAGACCCAGTACTTC
TRBJ2-2,once,TRBV6-6,TRBD2,CASKRLADTGELFF,TGTGCCAGCAAGCGACTAGCCGACACCGGGGAGCTGTTTTTT
TRBJ2-1,NA,TRBV6-4,NA,CASSPGLENNEQFF,TGTGCCAGCAGTCCGGGACTGGAAAACAATGAGCAGTTCTTC
TRBJ1-2,NA,TRBV25-1,NA,CASSGRGYTF,TGTGCCAGCAGTGGTAGAGGCTACACCTTC
TRBJ2-7,NA,TRBV27,TRBD2,CASSPRLAGFYEQYF,TGTGCCAGCAGTCCCCGACTAGCGGGGTTCTACGAGCAGTACTTC
TRBJ1-5,once,TRBV19,NA,CASRRDKYHQPQHF,TGTGCCAGTAGACGGGACAAATATCATCAGCCCCAGCATTTT
TRBJ2-1,NA,TRBV5-1,TRBD2,CASSWTSGSHEQFF,TGCGCCAGCAGCTGGACTAGCGGGAGTCATGAGCAGTTCTTC
TRBJ2-1,many,TRBV6-4,TRBD2,CASSEAASGNNEQFF,TGTGCCAGCAGTGAGGCGGCTAGCGGAAACAATGAGCAGTTCTTC
TRBJ1-2,NA,TRBV9,TRBD1,CASRGGQGEGYTF,TGTGCCAGCAGAGGGGGTCAGGGGGAGGGCTACACCTTC
TRBJ2-1,NA,TRBV7-9,NA,CASSSDGGSFNEQFF,TGTGCCAGCAGCTCCGATGGGGGGTCATTCAATGAGCAGTTCTTC
TRBJ2-3,few,TRBV6-4,TRBD2,CASSEEGGGATDTQYF,TGTGCCAGCAGTGAAGAAGGCGGGGGGGCCACAGATACGCAGTATTTT
TRBJ1-3,NA,TRBV4-1,NA,CASSQDEGKEGFGDTIYF,TGCGCCAGCAGCCAAGATGAGGGTAAGGAGGGTTTCGGAGACACCATATATTTT
TRBJ2-7,once,TRBV5-1,TRBD1,CASSLAPQGAYEQYF,TGCGCCAGCAGCTTGGCCCCGCAGGGGGCCTACGAGCAGTACTTC
TRBJ2-1,NA,TRBV28,NA,CASSLTDNEQFF,TGTGCCAGCAGTTTAACGGACAATGAGCAGTTCTTC